Here is one T cell receptor beta chain with its context. This specimen belongs to a study of control samples from healthy donors and cancer patients. Generated by immunoSEQ multiplex PCR, the TCRdb table keeps only in-frame clones and is missing some. The table records 170,000 or so clones, 90% to 95% of them present only once. The CDR3 is 18 amino acids. The chain carries TRBV21-1 and TRBJ2-6; TRBD1 is the table's D call, not checked against the DNA. TRBV21-1 counts as a pseudogene. The sequencing sample was made of blood. This TCR was sampled from a man aged 18 to 29 in good health. CDR3 DNA sequence: TGTGCCAGCAGCAAAGGGGGCAGGGGGCTCCCTGGGGCCAACGTCCTGACTTTC. Translation gives CASSKGGRGLPGANVLTF.